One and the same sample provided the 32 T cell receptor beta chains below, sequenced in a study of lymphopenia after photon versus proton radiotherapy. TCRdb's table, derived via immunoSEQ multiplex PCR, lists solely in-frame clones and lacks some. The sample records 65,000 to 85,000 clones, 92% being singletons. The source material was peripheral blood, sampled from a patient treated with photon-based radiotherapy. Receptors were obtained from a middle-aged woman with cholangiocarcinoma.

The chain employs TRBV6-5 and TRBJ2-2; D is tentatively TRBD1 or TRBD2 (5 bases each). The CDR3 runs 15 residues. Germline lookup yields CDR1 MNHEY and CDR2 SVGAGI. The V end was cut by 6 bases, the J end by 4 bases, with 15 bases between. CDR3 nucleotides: TGTGCCAGCAGGACCCCTAGCAGGGCCACCGGGGAGCTGTTTTTT. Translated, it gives CASRTPSRATGELFF.

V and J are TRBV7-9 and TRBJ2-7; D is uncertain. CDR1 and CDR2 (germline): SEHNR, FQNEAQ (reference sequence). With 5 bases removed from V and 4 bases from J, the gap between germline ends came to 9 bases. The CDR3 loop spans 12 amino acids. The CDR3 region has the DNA TGTGCCAGCAGCCTTACGGGTTACGAGCAGTACTTC. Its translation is CASSLTGYEQYF.

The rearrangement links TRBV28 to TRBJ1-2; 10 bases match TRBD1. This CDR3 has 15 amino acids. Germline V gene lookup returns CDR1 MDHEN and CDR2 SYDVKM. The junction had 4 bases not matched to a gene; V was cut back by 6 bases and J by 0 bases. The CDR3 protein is CASRGTGEPNYGYTF. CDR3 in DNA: TGTGCCAGCAGGGGGACAGGGGAGCCTAACTATGGCTACACCTTC.

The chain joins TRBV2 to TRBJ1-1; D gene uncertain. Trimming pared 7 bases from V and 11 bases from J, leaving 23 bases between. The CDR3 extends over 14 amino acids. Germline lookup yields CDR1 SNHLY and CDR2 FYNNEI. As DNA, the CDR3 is TGTGCCAGCACTTCTACGGACGGAGCTTTCTCCGCTTTCTTT. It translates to CASTSTDGAFSAFF.

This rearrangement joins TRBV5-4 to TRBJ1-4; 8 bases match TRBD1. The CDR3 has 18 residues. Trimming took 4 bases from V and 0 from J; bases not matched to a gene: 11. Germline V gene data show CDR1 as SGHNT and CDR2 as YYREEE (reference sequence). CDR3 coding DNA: TGTGCCAGCAGCCGTTACAGGGGGACGGCTGCAACTAATGAAAAACTGTTTTTT. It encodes CASSRYRGTAATNEKLFF.

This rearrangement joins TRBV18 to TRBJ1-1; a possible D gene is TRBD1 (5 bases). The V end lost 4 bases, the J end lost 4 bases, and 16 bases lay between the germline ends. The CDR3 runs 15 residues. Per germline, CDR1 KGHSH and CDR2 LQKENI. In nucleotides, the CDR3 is TGTGCCAGCTCACTTCAAGGACAAAGGAGCACTGAAGCTTTCTTT. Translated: CASSLQGQRSTEAFF.

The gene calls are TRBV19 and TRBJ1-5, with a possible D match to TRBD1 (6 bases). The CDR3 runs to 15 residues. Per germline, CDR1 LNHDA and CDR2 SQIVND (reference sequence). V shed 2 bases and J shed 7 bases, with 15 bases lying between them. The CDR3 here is CASSIRGAEEQPQHF. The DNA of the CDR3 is TGTGCCAGTAGTATAAGGGGGGCGGAGGAGCAGCCCCAGCATTTT.

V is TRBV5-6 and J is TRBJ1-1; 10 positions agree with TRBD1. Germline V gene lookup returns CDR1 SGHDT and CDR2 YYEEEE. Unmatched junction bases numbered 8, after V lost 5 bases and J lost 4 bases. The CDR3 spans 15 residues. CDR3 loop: CASSKTGGHGTEAFF. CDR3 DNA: TGTGCCAGCAGTAAGACAGGGGGCCATGGCACTGAAGCTTTCTTT.

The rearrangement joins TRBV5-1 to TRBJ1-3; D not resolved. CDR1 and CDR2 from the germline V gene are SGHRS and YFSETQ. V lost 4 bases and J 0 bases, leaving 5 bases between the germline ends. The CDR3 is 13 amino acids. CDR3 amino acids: CASSLNSGNTIYF. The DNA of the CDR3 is TGCGCCAGCAGCCTTAACTCTGGAAACACCATATATTTT.

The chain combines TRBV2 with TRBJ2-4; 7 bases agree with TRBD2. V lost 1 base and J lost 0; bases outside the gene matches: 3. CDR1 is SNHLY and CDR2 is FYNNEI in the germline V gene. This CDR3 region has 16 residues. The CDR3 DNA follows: TGTGCCAGCAGTGAAGTGGAGCGGGGAGCCAAAAACATTCAGTACTTC. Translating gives CASSEVERGAKNIQYF.

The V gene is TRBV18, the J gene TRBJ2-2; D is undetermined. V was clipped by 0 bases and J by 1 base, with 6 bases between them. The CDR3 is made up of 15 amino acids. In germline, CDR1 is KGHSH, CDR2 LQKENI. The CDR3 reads CASSPPSGNTGELFF. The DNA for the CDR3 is TGTGCCAGCTCACCACCGTCAGGGAACACCGGGGAGCTGTTTTTT.

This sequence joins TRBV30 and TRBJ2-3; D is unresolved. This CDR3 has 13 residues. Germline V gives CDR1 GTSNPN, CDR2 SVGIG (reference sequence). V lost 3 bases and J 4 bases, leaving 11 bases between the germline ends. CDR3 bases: TGTGCCTGGAGCCTTCTGGCGGCAGATACGCAGTATTTT. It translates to CAWSLLAADTQYF.

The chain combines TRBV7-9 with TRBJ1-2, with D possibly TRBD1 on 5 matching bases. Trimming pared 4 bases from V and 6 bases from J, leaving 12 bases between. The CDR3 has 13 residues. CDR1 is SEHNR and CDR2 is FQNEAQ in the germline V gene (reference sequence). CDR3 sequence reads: CASSSRDLDGYTF. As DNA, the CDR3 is TGTGCCAGCAGCTCACGGGACCTGGATGGCTACACCTTC.

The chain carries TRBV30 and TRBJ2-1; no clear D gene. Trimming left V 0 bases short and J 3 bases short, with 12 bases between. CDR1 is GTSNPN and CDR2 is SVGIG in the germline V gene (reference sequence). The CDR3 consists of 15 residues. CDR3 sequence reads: CAWSVPQTIYNEQFF. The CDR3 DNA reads TGTGCCTGGAGTGTCCCGCAGACCATCTACAATGAGCAGTTCTTC.

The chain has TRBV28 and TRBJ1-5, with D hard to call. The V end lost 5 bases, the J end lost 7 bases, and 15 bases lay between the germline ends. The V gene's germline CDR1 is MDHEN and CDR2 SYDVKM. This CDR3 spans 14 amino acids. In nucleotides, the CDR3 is TGTGCCAGCAGTCCCGCCACCGTCCACCAGCCCCAGCATTTT. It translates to CASSPATVHQPQHF.

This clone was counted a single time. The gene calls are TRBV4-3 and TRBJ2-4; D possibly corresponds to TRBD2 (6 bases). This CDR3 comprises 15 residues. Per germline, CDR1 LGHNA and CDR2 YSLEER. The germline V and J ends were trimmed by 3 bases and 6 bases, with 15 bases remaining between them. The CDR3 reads CASSQGVGGGNIQYF. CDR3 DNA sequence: TGCGCCAGCAGCCAGGGGGTGGGGGGAGGAAACATTCAGTACTTC.

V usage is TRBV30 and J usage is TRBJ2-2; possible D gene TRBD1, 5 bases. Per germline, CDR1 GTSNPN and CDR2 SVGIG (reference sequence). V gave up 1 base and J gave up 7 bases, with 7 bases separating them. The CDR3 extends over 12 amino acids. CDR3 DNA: TGTGCCTGGAGTGCAGGGCACGGGGAGCTGTTTTTT. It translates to CAWSAGHGELFF. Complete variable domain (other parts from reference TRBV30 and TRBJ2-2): SQTIHQWPATLVQPVGSPLSLECTVEGTSNPNLYWYRQAAGRGLQLLFYSVGIGQISSEVPQNLSASRPQDRQFILSSKKLLLSDSGFYLCAWSAGHGELFFGEGSRLTVL.

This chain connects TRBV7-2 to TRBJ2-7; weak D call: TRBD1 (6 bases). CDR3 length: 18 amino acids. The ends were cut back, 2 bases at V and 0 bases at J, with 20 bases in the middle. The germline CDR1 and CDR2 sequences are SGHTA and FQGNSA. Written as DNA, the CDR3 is TGTGCCAGCAGCTTACTAGGGGGACGTAGACTCAGCTCCTACGAGCAGTACTTC. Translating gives CASSLLGGRRLSSYEQYF.

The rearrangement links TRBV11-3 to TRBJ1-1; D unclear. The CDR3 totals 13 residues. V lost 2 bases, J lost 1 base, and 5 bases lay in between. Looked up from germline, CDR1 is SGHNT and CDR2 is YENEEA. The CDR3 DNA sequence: TGTGCCAGCAGCTTAACGCAGAACACTGAAGCTTTCTTT. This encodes CASSLTQNTEAFF.

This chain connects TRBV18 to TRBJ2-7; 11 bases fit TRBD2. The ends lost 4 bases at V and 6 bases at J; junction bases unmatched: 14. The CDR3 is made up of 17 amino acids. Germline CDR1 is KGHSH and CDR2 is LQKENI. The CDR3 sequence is CASSHNSGRAAPGEQYF. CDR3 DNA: TGTGCCAGCTCACATAATAGCGGGAGGGCCGCCCCAGGCGAGCAGTACTTC.

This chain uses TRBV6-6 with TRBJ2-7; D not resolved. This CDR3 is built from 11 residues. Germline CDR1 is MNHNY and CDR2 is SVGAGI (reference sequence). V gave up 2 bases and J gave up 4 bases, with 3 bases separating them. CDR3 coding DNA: TGTGCCAGCAGTTACACGTACGAGCAGTACTTC. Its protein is CASSYTYEQYF.

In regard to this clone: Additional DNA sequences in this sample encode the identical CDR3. As DNA, the CDR3 is TGCGCCAGCAGCTTTGGTACAGATACGCAGTATTTT. It encodes CASSFGTDTQYF. The chain employs TRBV5-1 and TRBJ2-3; the D is unclear. CDR3 length: 12 residues. Trimming cost V 2 bases and J 3 bases, with 4 bases left between them. Germline CDR1 SGHRS, CDR2 YFSETQ.

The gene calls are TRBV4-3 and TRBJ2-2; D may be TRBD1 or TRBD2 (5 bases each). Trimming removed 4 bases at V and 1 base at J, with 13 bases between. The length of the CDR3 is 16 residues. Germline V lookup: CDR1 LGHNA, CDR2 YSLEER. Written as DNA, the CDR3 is TGCGCCAGCAGCCGGACATGGGCGGGGAACACCGGGGAGCTGTTTTTT. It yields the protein CASSRTWAGNTGELFF.

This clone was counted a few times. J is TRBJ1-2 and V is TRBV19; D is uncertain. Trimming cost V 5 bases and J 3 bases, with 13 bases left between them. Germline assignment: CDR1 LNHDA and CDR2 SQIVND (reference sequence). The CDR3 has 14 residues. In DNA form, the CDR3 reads TGTGCCAGTAGTGGCCGCATAGGGTACTATGGCTACACCTTC. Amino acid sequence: CASSGRIGYYGYTF.

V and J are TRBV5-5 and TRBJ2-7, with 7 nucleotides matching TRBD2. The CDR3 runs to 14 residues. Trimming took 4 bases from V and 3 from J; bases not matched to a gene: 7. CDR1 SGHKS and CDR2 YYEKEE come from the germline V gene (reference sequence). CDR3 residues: CASSRGDGIYEQYF. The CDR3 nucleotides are TGTGCCAGCAGCCGGGGGGACGGAATCTACGAGCAGTACTTC. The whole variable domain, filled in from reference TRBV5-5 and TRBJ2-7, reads DAGVTQSPTHLIKTRGQQVTLRCSPISGHKSVSWYQQVLGQGPQFIFQYYEKEERGRGNFPDRFSARQFPNYSSELNVNALLLGDSALYLCASSRGDGIYEQYFGPGTRLTVT.

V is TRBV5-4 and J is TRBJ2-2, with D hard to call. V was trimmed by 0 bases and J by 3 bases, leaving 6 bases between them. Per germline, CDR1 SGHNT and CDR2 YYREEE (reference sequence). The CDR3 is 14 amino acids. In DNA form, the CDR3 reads TGTGCCAGCAGCTTGGTAACAGACACCGGGGAGCTGTTTTTT. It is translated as CASSLVTDTGELFF.

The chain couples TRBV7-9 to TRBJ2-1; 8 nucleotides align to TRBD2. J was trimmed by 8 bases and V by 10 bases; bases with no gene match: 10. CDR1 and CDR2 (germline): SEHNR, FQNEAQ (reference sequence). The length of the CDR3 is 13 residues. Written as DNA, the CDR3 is TGTGCCAACGAAGCGGGAGCGGGCGATGAGCAGTTCTTC. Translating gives CANEAGAGDEQFF.

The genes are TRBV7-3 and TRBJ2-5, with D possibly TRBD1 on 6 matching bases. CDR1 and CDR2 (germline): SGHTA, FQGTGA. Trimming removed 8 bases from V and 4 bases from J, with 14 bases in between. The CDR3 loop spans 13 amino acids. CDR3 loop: CASGSARGETQYF. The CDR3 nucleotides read TGTGCCAGCGGGTCGGCCAGGGGAGAGACCCAGTACTTC.

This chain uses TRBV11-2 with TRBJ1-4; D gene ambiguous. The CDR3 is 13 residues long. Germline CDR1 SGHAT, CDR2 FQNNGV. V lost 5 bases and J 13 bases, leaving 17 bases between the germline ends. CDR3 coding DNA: TGTGCCAGCAGCCTCCGACGGGAGGGTGGACTGTTTTTT. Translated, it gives CASSLRREGGLFF.

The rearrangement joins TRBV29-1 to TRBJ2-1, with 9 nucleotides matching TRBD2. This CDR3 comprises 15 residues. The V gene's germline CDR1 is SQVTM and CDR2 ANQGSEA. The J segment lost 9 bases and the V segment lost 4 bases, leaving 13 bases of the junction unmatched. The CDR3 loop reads CSVGGVAGESSEQFF. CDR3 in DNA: TGCAGCGTTGGGGGGGTAGCGGGAGAGTCTAGTGAGCAGTTCTTC.

This CDR3 is CASRHRGRPTNEKLFF. The CDR3 nucleotides read TGTGCCAGTAGGCACAGGGGGCGGCCGACTAATGAAAAACTGTTTTTT. V usage is TRBV19 and J usage is TRBJ1-4, with 9 nucleotides matching TRBD1. CDR1 LNHDA and CDR2 SQIVND come from the germline V gene (reference sequence). There are 16 residues in the CDR3. J lost 2 bases, V lost 6 bases, and 7 bases had no gene match.

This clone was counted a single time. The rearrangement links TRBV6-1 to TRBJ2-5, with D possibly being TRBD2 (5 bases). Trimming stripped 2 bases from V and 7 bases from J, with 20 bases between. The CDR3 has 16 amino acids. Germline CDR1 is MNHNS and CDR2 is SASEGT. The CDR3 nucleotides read TGTGCCAGCAGTGAAAGAGGACTTCGCCTCGTTACGACCCAGTACTTC. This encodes CASSERGLRLVTTQYF.